The clone carrying this T cell receptor (beta chain) came up once. Its antigen is as yet unknown. These data belong to a study of cytomegalovirus exposure and HLA in healthy donors. Generated by immunoSEQ multiplex PCR, the TCRdb table keeps only in-frame clones and is missing some. In the table there are under 250,000 clones, approximately 87% of which are singletons. General study points: Rarity characterized most TCR sequences, yet some public TCRs appeared in many donors.

The donors were part of the validation cohort of some 120 subjects. That cohort was separate from the first cohort, which comprised 700 or so subjects. CDR3 length equals 12 residues. Trimming shortened V by 0 bases and J by 4 bases, and 3 bases separated the two germline ends. Per the germline V gene, CDR1 is PRHDT and CDR2 is FYEKMQ (reference sequence). This rearrangement joins TRBV13 to TRBJ1-1; D is uncertain. The sequenced sample consisted of PBMCs. This receptor was identified in a woman between 18 and 30 years old in good health and CMV-seronegative. The CDR3 region is CASSLGTTEAFF. The CDR3 DNA reads as TGTGCCAGCAGCTTAGGGACCACTGAAGCTTTCTTT.